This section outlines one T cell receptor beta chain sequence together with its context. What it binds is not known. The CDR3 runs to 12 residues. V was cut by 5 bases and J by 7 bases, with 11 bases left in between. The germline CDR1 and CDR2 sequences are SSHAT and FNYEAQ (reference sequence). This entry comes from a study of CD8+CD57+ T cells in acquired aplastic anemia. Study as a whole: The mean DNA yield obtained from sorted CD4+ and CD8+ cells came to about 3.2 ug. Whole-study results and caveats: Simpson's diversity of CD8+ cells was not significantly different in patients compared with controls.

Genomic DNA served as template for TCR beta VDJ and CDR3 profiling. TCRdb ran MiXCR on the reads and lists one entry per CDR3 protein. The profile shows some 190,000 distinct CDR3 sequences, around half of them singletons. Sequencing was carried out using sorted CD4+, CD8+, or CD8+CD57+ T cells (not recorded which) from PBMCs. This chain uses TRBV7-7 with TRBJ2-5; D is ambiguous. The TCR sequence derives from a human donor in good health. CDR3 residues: CASSHNDGTQYF. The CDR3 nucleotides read TGTGCCAGCAGCCATAACGACGGGACCCAGTACTTC.